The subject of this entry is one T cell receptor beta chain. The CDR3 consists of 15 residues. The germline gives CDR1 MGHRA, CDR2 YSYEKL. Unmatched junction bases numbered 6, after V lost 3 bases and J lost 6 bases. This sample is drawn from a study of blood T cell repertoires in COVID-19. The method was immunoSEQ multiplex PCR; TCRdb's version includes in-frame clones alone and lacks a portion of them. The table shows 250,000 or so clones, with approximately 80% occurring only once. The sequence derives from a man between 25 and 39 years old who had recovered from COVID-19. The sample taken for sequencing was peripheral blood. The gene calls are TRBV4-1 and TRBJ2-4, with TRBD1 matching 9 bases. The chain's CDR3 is CASSQADRGTNIQYF. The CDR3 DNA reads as TGCGCCAGCAGCCAGGCGGACAGGGGAACAAACATTCAGTACTTC.